The rows below give T cell receptor beta chains drawn from one sample of a study of OX40 agonist ivuxolimab in advanced cancers. The table came from immunoSEQ multiplex PCR; TCRdb's copy has only in-frame clones and leaves some out. The sample includes 46,000 or so clones, around nine tenths of them seen just once. Specimen: CD4+ or CD8+ T cells sorted from blood, collected in a trial of the OX40 agonist ivuxolimab. Receptors were obtained from an adult with an advanced solid tumor such as melanoma, head and neck, liver or kidney cancer. The CDR3 runs from the conserved cysteine through the conserved F or W. Each record gives: CDR3 protein, CDR3 DNA, clone size, D gene, V gene, CDR3 length, J gene. A D gene is named only where the DNA matches it firmly. Only some rows state a clone size, as once, few, many or a class for expanded clones.

cdr3_aa: CASSLSHRRQPQHF
cdr3_nt: TGTGCCAGCAGTTTATCCCACCGCCGGCAGCCCCAGCATTTT
clone_size: .
d_call: .
v_call: TRBV6-5
cdr3_length: 14
j_call: TRBJ1-5

cdr3_aa: CASSPQTSGERNEQFF
cdr3_nt: TGTGCCAGCTCACCACAAACTAGCGGGGAAAGGAATGAGCAGTTCTTC
clone_size: .
d_call: TRBD2
v_call: TRBV18
cdr3_length: 16
j_call: TRBJ2-1

cdr3_aa: CASSISGLHEQYF
cdr3_nt: TGTGCCAGTAGTATATCGGGGCTCCACGAGCAGTACTTC
clone_size: .
d_call: .
v_call: TRBV19
cdr3_length: 13
j_call: TRBJ2-7

cdr3_aa: CASSQALGEPYEQYF
cdr3_nt: TGCGCCAGCAGCCAAGCGCTAGGGGAACCCTACGAGCAGTACTTC
clone_size: .
d_call: .
v_call: TRBV4-3
cdr3_length: 15
j_call: TRBJ2-7

cdr3_aa: CASTKRQGAREKLFF
cdr3_nt: TGTGCCAGTACAAAACGACAGGGGGCTCGGGAAAAACTGTTTTTT
clone_size: .
d_call: TRBD1
v_call: TRBV19
cdr3_length: 15
j_call: TRBJ1-4

cdr3_aa: CASSIEPDEQYF
cdr3_nt: TGTGCCAGCAGCATCGAACCGGACGAGCAGTACTTC
clone_size: .
d_call: .
v_call: TRBV7-9
cdr3_length: 12
j_call: TRBJ2-7

cdr3_aa: CASSARTGGNQPQHF
cdr3_nt: TGTGCCAGCAGCGCCCGGACCGGGGGCAATCAGCCCCAGCATTTT
clone_size: .
d_call: .
v_call: TRBV5-8
cdr3_length: 15
j_call: TRBJ1-5

cdr3_aa: CASSQERPNTGELFF
cdr3_nt: TGCGCCAGCAGCCAAGAACGCCCGAACACCGGGGAGCTGTTTTTT
clone_size: .
d_call: .
v_call: TRBV4-3
cdr3_length: 15
j_call: TRBJ2-2

cdr3_aa: CASGEWGSGTEAFF
cdr3_nt: TGCGCCAGCGGTGAATGGGGATCCGGCACTGAAGCTTTCTTT
clone_size: .
d_call: .
v_call: TRBV10-1
cdr3_length: 14
j_call: TRBJ1-1

cdr3_aa: CASTHGVQETQYF
cdr3_nt: TGTGCCAGCACCCATGGGGTTCAAGAGACCCAGTACTTC
clone_size: .
d_call: .
v_call: TRBV28
cdr3_length: 13
j_call: TRBJ2-5

cdr3_aa: CASSEGLGNTEAFF
cdr3_nt: TGTGCCAGCAGTGAAGGGTTGGGGAACACTGAAGCTTTCTTT
clone_size: .
d_call: .
v_call: TRBV6-1
cdr3_length: 14
j_call: TRBJ1-1

cdr3_aa: CASSLSGDTNEKLFF
cdr3_nt: TGTGCCAGCAGTTTATCAGGGGACACTAATGAAAAACTGTTTTTT
clone_size: .
d_call: .
v_call: TRBV27
cdr3_length: 15
j_call: TRBJ1-4

cdr3_aa: CSVEDLSRGGNGYGYTF
cdr3_nt: TGCAGCGTTGAAGATCTTAGTAGAGGGGGCAATGGCTATGGCTACACCTTC
clone_size: .
d_call: TRBD1
v_call: TRBV29-1
cdr3_length: 17
j_call: TRBJ1-2

cdr3_aa: CASSLVGTDTQYF
cdr3_nt: TGTGCCAGCAGCTTAGTGGGCACAGATACGCAGTATTTT
clone_size: .
d_call: .
v_call: TRBV7-6
cdr3_length: 13
j_call: TRBJ2-3

cdr3_aa: CAISVIAGGSTDTQYF
cdr3_nt: TGTGCCATCAGTGTCATAGCGGGGGGTAGCACAGATACGCAGTATTTT
clone_size: .
d_call: TRBD2
v_call: TRBV10-3
cdr3_length: 16
j_call: TRBJ2-3

cdr3_aa: CASSLRRSGRAEEQYF
cdr3_nt: TGTGCCAGCAGTTTAAGGCGCAGCGGGAGGGCTGAAGAGCAGTACTTC
clone_size: .
d_call: TRBD2
v_call: TRBV27
cdr3_length: 16
j_call: TRBJ2-7

cdr3_aa: CASSPGTVQETQYF
cdr3_nt: TGTGCCAGCAGTCCTGGGACAGTCCAAGAGACCCAGTACTTC
clone_size: .
d_call: TRBD1
v_call: TRBV28
cdr3_length: 14
j_call: TRBJ2-5

cdr3_aa: CASSYSTSWELFF
cdr3_nt: TGTGCCAGCAGTTACTCGACCAGCTGGGAGCTGTTTTTT
clone_size: .
d_call: .
v_call: TRBV6-5
cdr3_length: 13
j_call: TRBJ2-2

cdr3_aa: CASSLGVTGQPQHF
cdr3_nt: TGTGCCAGCAGTTTAGGGGTTACGGGTCAGCCCCAGCATTTT
clone_size: few
d_call: .
v_call: TRBV27
cdr3_length: 14
j_call: TRBJ1-5

cdr3_aa: CSVEAPGQYYGYTF
cdr3_nt: TGCAGCGTTGAAGCACCGGGACAGTACTATGGCTACACCTTC
clone_size: .
d_call: TRBD1
v_call: TRBV29-1
cdr3_length: 14
j_call: TRBJ1-2

cdr3_aa: CASSSDGSNEKLFF
cdr3_nt: TGTGCCAGCAGTTCGGACGGCTCTAATGAAAAACTGTTTTTT
clone_size: .
d_call: .
v_call: TRBV27
cdr3_length: 14
j_call: TRBJ1-4

cdr3_aa: CASNRISYEQYF
cdr3_nt: TGTGCCAGCAACAGGATCTCCTACGAGCAGTACTTC
clone_size: .
d_call: .
v_call: TRBV7-9
cdr3_length: 12
j_call: TRBJ2-7

cdr3_aa: CASRKGLTEAFF
cdr3_nt: TGCGCCAGCAGAAAGGGGTTGACTGAAGCTTTCTTT
clone_size: .
d_call: .
v_call: TRBV5-1
cdr3_length: 12
j_call: TRBJ1-1

cdr3_aa: CASSQDTAGVTGNTIYF
cdr3_nt: TGCGCCAGCAGCCAAGATACGGCAGGGGTAACCGGAAACACCATATATTTT
clone_size: .
d_call: .
v_call: TRBV4-3
cdr3_length: 17
j_call: TRBJ1-3

cdr3_aa: CASSLGTFYEQYF
cdr3_nt: TGTGCCAGCAGCTTAGGCACATTCTACGAGCAGTACTTC
clone_size: .
d_call: .
v_call: TRBV11-2
cdr3_length: 13
j_call: TRBJ2-7

cdr3_aa: CASSFGGGHNEQFF
cdr3_nt: TGCGCCAGCAGCTTTGGCGGGGGGCACAATGAGCAGTTCTTC
clone_size: .
d_call: TRBD2
v_call: TRBV5-1
cdr3_length: 14
j_call: TRBJ2-1

cdr3_aa: CASSDTAIRGTEAFF
cdr3_nt: TGTGCCAGCAGTGACACGGCGATAAGAGGTACTGAAGCTTTCTTT
clone_size: medium-sized
d_call: .
v_call: TRBV6-1
cdr3_length: 15
j_call: TRBJ1-1

cdr3_aa: CASTIRETSGNTIYF
cdr3_nt: TGCGCCAGCACAATTCGGGAAACCTCTGGAAACACCATATATTTT
clone_size: .
d_call: .
v_call: TRBV4-1
cdr3_length: 15
j_call: TRBJ1-3

cdr3_aa: CASRTYSGTIAQDEQFF
cdr3_nt: TGTGCCAGCAGAACCTATAGCGGGACTATCGCCCAGGATGAGCAGTTCTTC
clone_size: .
d_call: TRBD2
v_call: TRBV5-6
cdr3_length: 17
j_call: TRBJ2-1

cdr3_aa: CASRLNTEAFF
cdr3_nt: TGTGCCAGCAGACTGAACACTGAAGCTTTCTTT
clone_size: .
d_call: .
v_call: TRBV27
cdr3_length: 11
j_call: TRBJ1-1

cdr3_aa: CASSLAEGRETDTQYF
cdr3_nt: TGCGCCAGCAGCTTGGCCGAGGGGCGGGAGACAGATACGCAGTATTTT
clone_size: .
d_call: TRBD2
v_call: TRBV5-1
cdr3_length: 16
j_call: TRBJ2-3

cdr3_aa: CASSLTVTGNYGYTF
cdr3_nt: TGTGCCAGCAGCCTCACAGTTACGGGGAACTATGGCTACACCTTC
clone_size: .
d_call: .
v_call: TRBV7-9
cdr3_length: 15
j_call: TRBJ1-2

cdr3_aa: CASSQVTSGRGEQFF
cdr3_nt: TGCGCCAGCAGCCAAGTGACTAGCGGGAGGGGTGAGCAGTTCTTC
clone_size: .
d_call: TRBD2
v_call: TRBV4-1
cdr3_length: 15
j_call: TRBJ2-1

cdr3_aa: CASRVAGGSTDTQYF
cdr3_nt: TGTGCCAGCAGAGTAGCGGGGGGAAGCACAGATACGCAGTATTTT
clone_size: .
d_call: TRBD2
v_call: TRBV6-5
cdr3_length: 15
j_call: TRBJ2-3

cdr3_aa: CASSYTTGVTEAFF
cdr3_nt: TGTGCCAGCAGCTACACTACAGGGGTCACTGAAGCTTTCTTT
clone_size: few
d_call: TRBD1
v_call: TRBV7-6
cdr3_length: 14
j_call: TRBJ1-1

cdr3_aa: CASRGFGTNALLGYGYTF
cdr3_nt: TGTGCCAGCAGGGGTTTCGGGACCAACGCACTTCTCGGCTATGGCTACACCTTC
clone_size: .
d_call: .
v_call: TRBV2
cdr3_length: 18
j_call: TRBJ1-2

cdr3_aa: CASSQGWGFTYEQYF
cdr3_nt: TGCGCCAGCAGCCAAGGTTGGGGATTTACCTACGAGCAGTACTTC
clone_size: .
d_call: .
v_call: TRBV4-3
cdr3_length: 15
j_call: TRBJ2-7

cdr3_aa: CASSWRGTSDNYGYTF
cdr3_nt: TGCGCCAGCAGTTGGCGAGGGACCTCGGATAACTATGGCTACACCTTC
clone_size: .
d_call: .
v_call: TRBV5-1
cdr3_length: 16
j_call: TRBJ1-2

cdr3_aa: CATSILKRVTETQYF
cdr3_nt: TGTGCCACCAGCATCCTTAAGCGGGTCACTGAGACCCAGTACTTC
clone_size: few
d_call: .
v_call: TRBV15
cdr3_length: 15
j_call: TRBJ2-5

cdr3_aa: CASSLSRGTYEQYF
cdr3_nt: TGTGCCAGCAGTTTAAGTCGGGGGACGTACGAGCAGTACTTC
clone_size: .
d_call: .
v_call: TRBV28
cdr3_length: 14
j_call: TRBJ2-7

cdr3_aa: CASSTPGTGGTTHEQYF
cdr3_nt: TGTGCCAGCAGCACACCCGGGACAGGGGGAACAACCCACGAGCAGTACTTC
clone_size: .
d_call: TRBD1
v_call: TRBV9
cdr3_length: 17
j_call: TRBJ2-7

cdr3_aa: CASTLSRGSYNEQFF
cdr3_nt: TGTGCCAGCACCCTATCGAGGGGGTCCTACAATGAGCAGTTCTTC
clone_size: .
d_call: .
v_call: TRBV11-2
cdr3_length: 15
j_call: TRBJ2-1

cdr3_aa: CASSQGQGWTYNEQFF
cdr3_nt: TGTGCCAGCAGTCAAGGACAGGGATGGACCTACAATGAGCAGTTCTTC
clone_size: once
d_call: TRBD1
v_call: TRBV6-1
cdr3_length: 16
j_call: TRBJ2-1

cdr3_aa: CASSYDPYEQYF
cdr3_nt: TGTGCCAGCAGCTACGACCCCTACGAGCAGTACTTC
clone_size: .
d_call: .
v_call: TRBV7-9
cdr3_length: 12
j_call: TRBJ2-7

cdr3_aa: CASSFSTSGLNEQYF
cdr3_nt: TGTGCCAGCAGCTTCTCGACTAGCGGGCTCAACGAGCAGTACTTC
clone_size: .
d_call: TRBD2
v_call: TRBV11-2
cdr3_length: 15
j_call: TRBJ2-7

cdr3_aa: CASSPEGLAGDEQFF
cdr3_nt: TGTGCCAGCAGCCCCGAGGGACTAGCGGGGGATGAGCAGTTCTTC
clone_size: .
d_call: TRBD2
v_call: TRBV4-2
cdr3_length: 15
j_call: TRBJ2-1

cdr3_aa: CASSPQGVIGYTF
cdr3_nt: TGTGCCAGCAGCCCACAGGGAGTCATTGGCTACACCTTC
clone_size: .
d_call: .
v_call: TRBV6-5
cdr3_length: 13
j_call: TRBJ1-2

cdr3_aa: CAAVGVRVPYYGYTF
cdr3_nt: TGTGCTGCGGTCGGCGTCAGGGTTCCTTACTATGGCTACACCTTC
clone_size: .
d_call: .
v_call: TRBV30
cdr3_length: 15
j_call: TRBJ1-2

cdr3_aa: CASSGDRGYEKLFF
cdr3_nt: TGTGCCAGTAGTGGCGACAGGGGTTATGAAAAACTGTTTTTT
clone_size: .
d_call: TRBD1
v_call: TRBV19
cdr3_length: 14
j_call: TRBJ1-4

cdr3_aa: CASSLGDREAPHNEQFF
cdr3_nt: TGTGCTAGCAGCTTAGGGGACCGGGAGGCCCCCCACAATGAGCAGTTCTTC
clone_size: .
d_call: TRBD2
v_call: TRBV7-7
cdr3_length: 17
j_call: TRBJ2-1

cdr3_aa: CASSLGPQGWYEQYF
cdr3_nt: TGTGCCAGCAGCTTGGGCCCTCAGGGTTGGTACGAGCAGTACTTC
clone_size: .
d_call: .
v_call: TRBV5-8
cdr3_length: 15
j_call: TRBJ2-7

cdr3_aa: CSVRKGGRVFF
cdr3_nt: TGCAGCGTGAGAAAAGGGGGGCGCGTATTCTTT
clone_size: .
d_call: .
v_call: TRBV29-1
cdr3_length: 11
j_call: TRBJ1-1

cdr3_aa: CASSPGDPSIQYF
cdr3_nt: TGTGCCAGCAGCCCCGGGGACCCCAGTATTCAGTACTTC
clone_size: .
d_call: .
v_call: TRBV9
cdr3_length: 13
j_call: TRBJ2-4

cdr3_aa: CASSTQRGSTDTQYF
cdr3_nt: TGTGCCAGCAGCACCCAGCGGGGGAGCACAGATACGCAGTATTTT
clone_size: .
d_call: TRBD2
v_call: TRBV13
cdr3_length: 15
j_call: TRBJ2-3